This entry lists 15 T cell receptor beta chains sequenced from one sample in a study of cytomegalovirus exposure and HLA in healthy donors. PCR involved 60 Vbeta and 13 Jbeta primers. TCRdb's copy holds only in-frame clones and misses some; the assay was immunoSEQ multiplex PCR. This table has tens of thousands of clones, about 63% appearing once. Sequenced material: PBMCs. The receptors were gathered from a man aged 50 or older in good health and CMV-seropositive.

V is TRBV27 and J is TRBJ2-1; no definite D call. Trimming took 3 bases from V and 7 from J, leaving 4 bases between them. Germline V gene data show CDR1 as MNHEY and CDR2 as SMNVEV (reference sequence). This CDR3 contains 11 residues. In DNA form, the CDR3 reads TGTGCCAGCAGTTTCGGGAATGAGCAGTTCTTC. It specifies CASSFGNEQFF.

Written as DNA, the CDR3 is TGTGCCAGCAGCTCTAGCGGGAGCCCCTTGAACAATGAGCAGTTCTTC. Amino acids: CASSSSGSPLNNEQFF. The rearrangement links TRBV13 to TRBJ2-1; 10 bases match TRBD2. The J segment lost 5 bases and the V segment lost 4 bases, leaving 8 bases of the junction unmatched. The CDR3 covers 16 residues. Germline values: CDR1 PRHDT, CDR2 FYEKMQ (reference sequence). Full variable domain (missing parts from reference TRBV13 and TRBJ2-1): AAGVIQSPRHLIKEKRETATLKCYPIPRHDTVYWYQQGPGQDPQFLISFYEKMQSDKGSIPDRFSAQQFSDYHSELNMSSLELGDSALYFCASSSSGSPLNNEQFFGPGTRLTVL.

The chain carries TRBV7-2 and TRBJ2-6; D is uncertain. The CDR3 extends over 15 amino acids. CDR1 is SGHTA and CDR2 is FQGNSA in the germline V gene. V was cut by 2 bases and J by 0 bases, with 5 bases left in between. The CDR3 bases are TGTGCCAGCAGCTTATCCTTCTCTGGGGCCAACGTCCTGACTTTC. Translating it yields CASSLSFSGANVLTF.

The V and J genes are TRBV6-4 and TRBJ2-1; D is unclear. Trimming cost V 3 bases and J 0 bases, with 9 bases left between them. The V gene's germline CDR1 is MRHNA and CDR2 SNTAGT. The CDR3 contains 15 residues. Here the CDR3 DNA reads TGTGCCAGCAGTGAGAGGAAGAGCTCCTACAATGAGCAGTTCTTC. Its translation: CASSERKSSYNEQFF.

This chain links TRBV5-1 with TRBJ2-5; possibly TRBD1 for D (6 bases). Trimming removed 5 bases at V and 1 base at J, with 15 bases between. Germline values: CDR1 SGHRS, CDR2 YFSETQ. This CDR3 has 15 residues. The CDR3 sequence is CASSSSPDSQETQYF. The CDR3 nucleotides are TGCGCCAGCAGTTCCAGTCCGGACAGCCAAGAGACCCAGTACTTC.

This chain connects TRBV28 to TRBJ1-5; the match to TRBD1 covers 7 bases. CDR3 length equals 14 residues. From germline, CDR1 is MDHEN and CDR2 SYDVKM. Unmatched junction bases numbered 4, after V lost 3 bases and J lost 5 bases. CDR3 region: CASSLGQSYQPQHF. CDR3 nucleotides: TGTGCCAGCAGTTTGGGACAGAGTTATCAGCCCCAGCATTTT.

This chain connects TRBV5-6 to TRBJ1-4; D gene ambiguous. CDR3 length: 13 residues. CDR1 SGHDT and CDR2 YYEEEE come from the germline V gene. V was shortened by 6 bases and J by 7 bases, with 13 bases between the two germline ends. CDR3 coding DNA: TGTGCCAGCAAAGGCCTAGGGAGTGAAAAACTGTTTTTT. Translated: CASKGLGSEKLFF.

This chain joins TRBV4-1 and TRBJ2-4; 7 bases are a match to TRBD1. This CDR3 has 16 residues. The germline gives CDR1 MGHRA, CDR2 YSYEKL. Trimming took 0 bases from V and 1 from J; bases not matched to a gene: 3. CDR3 sequence reads: CASSQDEGAAKNIQYF. CDR3 in DNA: TGCGCCAGCAGCCAAGACGAGGGGGCGGCCAAAAACATTCAGTACTTC.

This clone was seen a few times. The chain links TRBV5-6 to TRBJ2-7, with 10 nucleotides matching TRBD1. In germline, CDR1 is SGHDT, CDR2 YYEEEE. The CDR3 loop spans 16 amino acids. Trimming removed 4 bases from V and 4 bases from J; junction bases left unmatched: 11. CDR3 region: CASSPLRDRGSYEQYF. The CDR3 bases are TGTGCCAGCAGCCCGCTGAGGGACAGGGGATCTTACGAGCAGTACTTC.

This rearrangement joins TRBV30 to TRBJ1-1, with no clear D. Germline CDR1 reads GTSNPN; CDR2 reads SVGIG (reference sequence). Trimming removed 2 bases at V and 5 bases at J, with 12 bases between. CDR3 size: 13 residues. CDR3 residues: CAWSREGTTEAFF. For the CDR3, the DNA is TGTGCCTGGAGTAGGGAGGGAACGACTGAAGCTTTCTTT. Full variable domain (outside the CDR3, taken from reference TRBV30 and TRBJ1-1): SQTIHQWPATLVQPVGSPLSLECTVEGTSNPNLYWYRQAAGRGLQLLFYSVGIGQISSEVPQNLSASRPQDRQFILSSKKLLLSDSGFYLCAWSREGTTEAFFGQGTRLTVV.

This clone was recorded only once. The chain employs TRBV2 and TRBJ2-5; TRBD1 might be the D (6 bases). Germline CDR1 and CDR2: SNHLY and FYNNEI. The CDR3 loop spans 15 amino acids. Trimming stripped 5 bases from V and 0 bases from J, with 13 bases between. CDR3 amino acids: CASSSGTSYQETQYF. CDR3 in DNA: TGTGCCAGCAGTTCCGGGACATCGTACCAAGAGACCCAGTACTTC.

The rearrangement uses TRBV5-1 and TRBJ1-4, with D tentatively TRBD1 (6 bases). Per the germline V gene, CDR1 is SGHRS and CDR2 is YFSETQ. The CDR3 is made up of 13 amino acids. V was trimmed by 2 bases and J by 5 bases, leaving 7 bases between them. The CDR3 is CASSFQGNEKLFF. CDR3 nucleotide sequence: TGCGCCAGCAGCTTTCAGGGGAATGAAAAACTGTTTTTT.

The chain carries TRBV7-9 and TRBJ2-7; 10 bases are shared with TRBD1. The CDR3 is 16 amino acids. Trimming cost V 1 base and J 6 bases; bases outside gene matches: 9. CDR1 and CDR2 from the germline V gene are SEHNR and FQNEAQ (reference sequence). CDR3 DNA sequence: TGTGCCAGCAGCTTAGTTGTACCGGGACAGGGGATCGAGCAGTACTTC. Protein: CASSLVVPGQGIEQYF.

CDR3 bases: TGTGCCAGCAGCTTATGGTATACTGCAACTAATGAAAAACTGTTTTTT. Residues: CASSLWYTATNEKLFF. The chain uses TRBV7-9 and TRBJ1-4, with D unclear. The CDR3 contains 16 residues. The germline gives CDR1 SEHNR, CDR2 FQNEAQ (reference sequence). V lost 2 bases to trimming and J lost 0 bases, with 10 bases between them.

This clone was counted a single time. This rearrangement joins TRBV28 to TRBJ1-4; TRBD1 agrees at 9 bases. The CDR3 consists of 16 residues. CDR1 and CDR2 from the germline V gene are MDHEN and SYDVKM. V trimming: 5 bases; J trimming: 8 bases; junction bases outside the gene matches: 12. The CDR3 protein is CASSAPDRGVGEKLFF. In DNA, the CDR3 is TGTGCCAGCAGTGCCCCGGACAGGGGCGTCGGGGAAAAACTGTTTTTT.